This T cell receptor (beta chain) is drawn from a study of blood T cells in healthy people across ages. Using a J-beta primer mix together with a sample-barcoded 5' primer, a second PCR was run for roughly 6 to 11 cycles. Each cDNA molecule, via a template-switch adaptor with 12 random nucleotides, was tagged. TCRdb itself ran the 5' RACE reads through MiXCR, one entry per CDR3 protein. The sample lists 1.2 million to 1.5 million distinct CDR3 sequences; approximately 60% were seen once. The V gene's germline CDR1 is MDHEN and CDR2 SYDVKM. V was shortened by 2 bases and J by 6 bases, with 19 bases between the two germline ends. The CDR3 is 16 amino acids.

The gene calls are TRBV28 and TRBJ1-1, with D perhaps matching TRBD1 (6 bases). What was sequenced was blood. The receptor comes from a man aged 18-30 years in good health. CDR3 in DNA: TGTGCCAGCAGTTTACGGTGGGGGGCAGTTTCCGCTGAAGCTTTCTTT. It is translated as CASSLRWGAVSAEAFF.